The 17 T cell receptor beta chains reported below all come from one sample, sequenced in a study of vaccination effects on CD4 cells after COVID-19. These receptors are not linked to any known antigen. Antigen-specific CD4+ T cells were expanded with viral peptide pools in the ViraFEST assay before sequencing. Scientists isolated CD4+ T cells after a roughly nine-day culture period ended. SARS-CoV-2 infected the person between March and December 2020, as confirmed by PCR. Clones were sequenced by immunoSEQ multiplex PCR, and TCRdb holds only the in-frame ones, with some missing. In the table there are under 70,000 clones, more than 75% of which are singletons. The sample here was CD4+ T cells from PBMCs cultured with HIV peptides, taken before COVID-19 vaccination. Subset given: HIV-1 Nef peptide pool negative control/reference culture. Receptors were obtained from a human donor who had a prior SARS-CoV-2 infection.

This chain joins TRBV30 and TRBJ1-2; D may be TRBD1 (6 bases). In germline, CDR1 is GTSNPN, CDR2 SVGIG (reference sequence). The CDR3 sequence is 17 residues long. V was clipped by 3 bases and J by 9 bases, with 29 bases between them. CDR3 region: CAWRIRTGTKIHGSYTF. CDR3 sequence (DNA): TGTGCCTGGAGAATCCGAACCGGGACAAAAATACATGGTAGCTACACCTTC.

This clone was counted a few times. The V call is TRBV6-4, the J call TRBJ2-5; D is ambiguous. Germline-derived CDR1 and CDR2 are MRHNA and SNTAGT. The V end lost 6 bases, the J end lost 4 bases, and 15 bases lay between the germline ends. The CDR3 loop spans 14 amino acids. The CDR3 DNA follows: TGTGCCAGCAGACAAATGGGGTATGGAGAGACCCAGTACTTC. It yields the protein CASRQMGYGETQYF.

CDR3 DNA sequence: TGTGCCAGCAGCTTAGAAGGGACTAGCAGGGAGCAGTTCTTC. Encoded protein: CASSLEGTSREQFF. The chain couples TRBV7-2 to TRBJ2-1; 9 bases are shared with TRBD2. Germline V gene lookup returns CDR1 SGHTA and CDR2 FQGNSA. The junction had 5 bases not matched to a gene; V was cut back by 1 base and J by 10 bases. CDR3 length: 14 amino acids.

The chain recombines TRBV12-2 with TRBJ1-5; the table's D call TRBD1 went unverified against the DNA. TRBV12-2 is noted as a pseudogene. There are 18 residues in the CDR3. The CDR3 spells CASRLSLGQLYSNQPQHF. CDR3 bases: TGTGCAAGTCGCTTATCTTTGGGACAACTTTATAGCAATCAGCCCCAGCATTTT.

This clone was counted only a few times. For the CDR3, the DNA is TGTGCCAGCTCACCAGAGGGGCAGGGGAGTCGCTACACCTTC. It yields the protein CASSPEGQGSRYTF. V gene TRBV18 combines with J gene TRBJ1-2, with D possibly being TRBD1 (6 bases). CDR1 and CDR2 (germline): KGHSH, LQKENI. The V and J ends lost 2 bases and 9 bases respectively, with 16 bases between them. This CDR3 has 14 amino acids.

The count of this clone is one. The V and J genes are TRBV19 and TRBJ1-4, with TRBD1 matching over 10 bases. This CDR3 comprises 18 residues. Germline CDR1 is LNHDA and CDR2 is SQIVND (reference sequence). The ends lost 5 bases at V and 2 bases at J; junction bases unmatched: 11. Written as DNA, the CDR3 is TGTGCCAGTAGTGACTGGGACAGGGGAATTGGTACTAATGAAAAACTGTTTTTT. Protein product: CASSDWDRGIGTNEKLFF.

This clone has just a few counts. V and J are TRBV27 and TRBJ1-2; 9 nucleotides line up with TRBD1. This CDR3 spans 14 amino acids. Germline trimming cut 3 bases from V and 7 bases from J; bases unmatched to any gene: 6. Germline CDR1 reads MNHEY; CDR2 reads SMNVEV (reference sequence). The CDR3 region is CASSFRQGVSGYTF. CDR3 nucleotide sequence: TGTGCCAGCAGTTTTCGACAGGGGGTATCTGGCTACACCTTC.

V is TRBV30 and J is TRBJ2-1; D possibly uses TRBD1 or TRBD2 (5 bases each). Germline-derived CDR1 and CDR2 are GTSNPN and SVGIG (reference sequence). The V end lost 3 bases, the J end lost 9 bases, and 15 bases lay between the germline ends. The CDR3 contains 13 residues. The DNA for the CDR3 is TGTGCCTGGAGAGCGACGGGGCCCGCTGAGCAGTTCTTC. This encodes CAWRATGPAEQFF. Full variable domain (rest looked up from reference TRBV30 and TRBJ2-1): SQTIHQWPATLVQPVGSPLSLECTVEGTSNPNLYWYRQAAGRGLQLLFYSVGIGQISSEVPQNLSASRPQDRQFILSSKKLLLSDSGFYLCAWRATGPAEQFFGPGTRLTVL.

The V and J genes are TRBV6-6 and TRBJ2-1, with 11 bases that match TRBD2. This CDR3 contains 16 residues. From germline, CDR1 is MNHNY and CDR2 SVGAGI (reference sequence). The V gene end was trimmed by 6 bases and the J gene end by 5 bases; junction bases not matched to a gene: 9. The CDR3 DNA reads as TGTGCCAGCAGGGACGCCGGGACTAGCGGCAACAATGAGCAGTTCTTC. This sequence encodes CASRDAGTSGNNEQFF.

This clone was seen only a few times. The chain employs TRBV3-1 (or the pseudogene TRBV3-2) and TRBJ1-4; weak D call: TRBD1 (5 bases). The CDR3 sequence is 16 residues long. Germline CDR1 reads LGHDT; CDR2 reads YNNKEL (reference sequence). V gave up 0 bases and J gave up 4 bases, with 12 bases separating them. The CDR3: CASSQDRGGDNEKLFF. As DNA, the CDR3 is TGTGCCAGCAGCCAAGATCGGGGCGGTGATAATGAAAAACTGTTTTTT.

This clone came up a few times. This CDR3 is CASRLTGGENQPQHF. The CDR3 DNA is TGTGCCAGCAGACTTACAGGGGGCGAAAATCAGCCCCAGCATTTT. This chain uses TRBV6-6 with TRBJ1-5, with 9 positions matching TRBD1. The CDR3 sequence is 15 residues long. V shed 6 bases and J 4 bases; nucleotides not matched to a gene: 7. The germline CDR1 and CDR2 sequences are MNHNY and SVGAGI (reference sequence).

V and J are TRBV7-9 and TRBJ2-6; a possible D gene is TRBD1 (6 bases). V lost 6 bases and J lost 0, with 15 bases in between. The CDR3 spans 17 residues. Looked up from germline, CDR1 is SEHNR and CDR2 is FQNEAQ (reference sequence). CDR3 loop: CASRRRRTVSGANVLTF. CDR3 nucleotide sequence: TGTGCCAGCAGGCGCAGAAGGACAGTCTCTGGGGCCAACGTCCTGACTTTC.

The CDR3, as DNA: TGTGCCAGTAGTAACCCCCGTGGGGGTTCAAGTACTGAAGCTTTCTTT. It codes for CASSNPRGGSSTEAFF. This chain joins TRBV19 and TRBJ1-1, with D perhaps TRBD1 (5 bases). V dropped 4 bases and J dropped 5 bases, with 20 bases sitting between them. Germline-derived CDR1 and CDR2 are LNHDA and SQIVND (reference sequence). The CDR3 runs 16 residues.

The genes are TRBV19 and TRBJ1-5; TRBD1 might be the D (5 bases). The CDR3 has 14 residues. V shed 6 bases and J shed 9 bases, with 18 bases lying between them. Germline CDR1 and CDR2: LNHDA and SQIVND (reference sequence). CDR3 amino acids: CASSQDSSLWPQHF. The DNA of the CDR3 is TGTGCCAGTAGCCAAGACAGCTCCCTTTGGCCCCAGCATTTT.

This clone was seen more than once but under ten times. The CDR3 sequence is CAISEFRVNEQFF. CDR3 nucleotides: TGTGCCATCAGTGAGTTCAGGGTGAATGAGCAGTTCTTC. V is TRBV10-3 and J is TRBJ2-1, with TRBD1 as a possible D gene (5 bases). The length of the CDR3 is 13 residues. From germline, CDR1 is ENHRY and CDR2 SYGVKD. The V end was cut by 1 base, the J end by 7 bases, with 8 bases between.

This clone was seen only a few times. The rearrangement joins TRBV5-5 to TRBJ1-6; D is unresolved. From germline, CDR1 is SGHKS and CDR2 YYEKEE (reference sequence). The CDR3 is 16 residues long. V lost 0 bases and J lost 3, with 10 bases in between. CDR3 sequence reads: CASSLARGRYNSPLHF. The CDR3 DNA follows: TGTGCCAGCAGCTTGGCACGCGGCCGCTATAATTCACCCCTCCACTTT.

The chain is built from TRBV5-1 and TRBJ1-1, with D possibly TRBD1 on 5 matching bases. The CDR3 length is 14 residues. Looked up from germline, CDR1 is SGHRS and CDR2 is YFSETQ. The germline V and J ends were trimmed by 5 bases and 4 bases, with 15 bases remaining between them. The CDR3 here is CASSPGTAGTEAFF. CDR3 coding DNA: TGCGCCAGCAGTCCAGGGACTGCGGGCACTGAAGCTTTCTTT.